The TCR beta chain described here comes from a study of shared clonotypes between healthy human individuals. Study results and limitations: Incomplete sequencing of sorted subsets was indicated by rarefaction despite large depth.

Positive CCR7 selection of CD45RO-negative cells yielded the naive CD8 cells, and terminally differentiated effector memory CD45RA+ cells were excluded. A note on this clone: Its matching antigen is unknown.

Per the authors' pipeline: From ImmunoSEQ came sequences covering only the junction and carrying no quality scores, so filtering differed. Produced via immunoSEQ multiplex PCR; TCRdb's table is partial and in-frame only. That table is the source of V, J and clone size, and D and trimming were worked out from the DNA. The repertoire includes about 2 million clones, about 95% of them detected once, and 0.95% to 1.5% sits in the top ten. This clonotype was sampled from a man in his late teens or twenties in good health. Sequencing was performed on naive CD8+ T cells sorted from blood.

DNA for the CDR3: TGTGCCAGCAGTTACCGGGCAGCCGGGGAGACCCAGTACTTC. Its protein product is CASSYRAAGETQYF. The chain recombines TRBV6-5 with TRBJ2-5; D gene uncertain. V lost 2 bases to trimming and J lost 5 bases, with 12 bases between them. This CDR3 comprises 14 residues. Germline V gene lookup returns CDR1 MNHEY and CDR2 SVGAGI.